The 4 T cell receptor beta chains presented below share a single source sample, sequenced in a study of blood T cell repertoires in COVID-19. TCRdb's copy holds only in-frame clones and misses some; the assay was immunoSEQ multiplex PCR. The top ten clones hold more than 3% of a sample with about 120,000 clones, 75% to 85% of them seen once. The source material was peripheral blood. All receptors derive from a woman between 45 and 60 years old with acute or convalescent COVID-19.

V gene TRBV3-1 (or the pseudogene TRBV3-2) combines with J gene TRBJ2-7; D possibly corresponds to TRBD2 (5 bases). The V and J ends lost 5 bases and 0 bases respectively, with 11 bases between them. This CDR3 has 14 amino acids. CDR1 is LGHDT and CDR2 is YNNKEL in the germline V gene (reference sequence). The CDR3 nucleotides read TGTGCCAGCAGCTCGAGCGGTAGCTCCTACGAGCAGTACTTC. It translates to CASSSSGSSYEQYF.

The chain couples TRBV6-6 to TRBJ1-2; D gene uncertain. In germline, CDR1 is MNHNY, CDR2 SVGAGI (reference sequence). Trimming removed 6 bases at V and 4 bases at J, with 9 bases between. The CDR3 consists of 12 residues. CDR3 nucleotides: TGTGCCAGCAGCCCCAATTTCTATGGCTACACCTTC. Its translation is CASSPNFYGYTF.

The chain links TRBV7-3 to TRBJ1-4, with D uncertain. Germline V gives CDR1 SGHTA, CDR2 FQGTGA. Trimming pared 2 bases from V and 4 bases from J, leaving 11 bases between. CDR3 length: 15 residues. As DNA, the CDR3 is TGTGCCAGCAGCTTAGGTGGCGGCAGTAATGAAAAACTGTTTTTT. Protein sequence: CASSLGGGSNEKLFF.

This clone was counted between two and nine times. The rearrangement links TRBV14 to TRBJ1-5; D ambiguous. Trimming cost V 2 bases and J 1 base, with 3 bases left between them. Germline V gives CDR1 SGHDN, CDR2 FVKESK. This CDR3 has 13 amino acids. The CDR3 coding sequence is TGTGCCAGCAGCCAATCAAGCAATCAGCCCCAGCATTTT. Translated, it gives CASSQSSNQPQHF.